This TCR beta chain was found in a study of blood T cell repertoires in COVID-19 (dated by TCRdb to 2020 to 2021). Study-level background: Samples covering the acute and convalescent phases of COVID-19 were provided by collaborators in the United States, Italy and Spain. The material from the prospective study consisted of cDNA or gDNA derived from T cells, B-cell-depleted T cells, or PBMCs. Subjects who had been exposed to COVID-19, were actively infected with it, or had recovered from it provided the deeply sampled blood TCRbeta repertoires that made up the dataset. The repertoires were made available in a free public database intended to serve as a resource for research on the immune response to SARS-CoV-2. The samples were drawn from two sources: the first 160 participants of the ongoing ImmuneRACE study, and 1,000 to 1,500 subjects contributed by 6 global collaborators. The sample metadata nearly always contained a de-identified subject ID, COVID-19 status, age in years and sex. HLA class I and class II types, where available, came from metadata supplied by the sample provider rather than from assay-based typing. What the study reported, not specific to this receptor: How much clinical and demographic metadata was included differed by source and by participant, and the metadata was provided uncurated.

Comment on this clone: Its cognate antigen has yet to be identified. Base-call qualities are not available, and no considerably larger clone is one nucleotide away.

V loses 1 base of germline sequence and J loses 8 bases, and the interval between the two ends is 8 bases. Via the germline V gene, CDR1 is SGHAT and CDR2 FQNNGV. The CDR3 runs 12 residues from the cysteine to the phenylalanine. Only the CDR3 DNA is retained, 36 bases long and in frame from the first base. The immunoSEQ Assay, a bias-controlled multiplex PCR, was used to amplify TCRbeta CDR3 regions from genomic DNA. Per the original workflow: Within the assay, amplification of reference gene primers was used to estimate how many nucleated cells each sample contained. To quantify the absolute abundance of each unique TCRbeta CDR3 rearrangement, sequence reads were collapsed and filtered. Productive Simpson clonality was computed per sample as the square root of Simpson's diversity index over productive rearrangements. TCRdb re-hosts the immuneACCESS table, in-frame sequences only. Its copies lack some clones; in the studies checked, an unresolved V gene accounts for under half of them, and the cause for the rest is not known. V, J and clone size reflect that table, while D and trimming were determined from the DNA. The sample records roughly 81,000 clones, 90% to 95% of which are singletons. The ten top clones hold 1.9% of the sample.

Each collaborating institution followed its own protocols to collect whole blood in K2EDTA tubes. For TCRbeta analysis, collaborator samples were shipped as frozen whole blood, as isolated PBMCs, or as DNA extracted from either sample type. The TCR sequence derives from a woman aged 45 to 65 in a cohort sampled during active COVID-19. The sample was peripheral blood. This receptor chain uses TRBV11-2 and TRBJ1-2, with no D gene named confidently. The bases read TGTGCCAGCAGCTTAGGAGCCGAGGGCTACACCTTC. It specifies CASSLGAEGYTF.